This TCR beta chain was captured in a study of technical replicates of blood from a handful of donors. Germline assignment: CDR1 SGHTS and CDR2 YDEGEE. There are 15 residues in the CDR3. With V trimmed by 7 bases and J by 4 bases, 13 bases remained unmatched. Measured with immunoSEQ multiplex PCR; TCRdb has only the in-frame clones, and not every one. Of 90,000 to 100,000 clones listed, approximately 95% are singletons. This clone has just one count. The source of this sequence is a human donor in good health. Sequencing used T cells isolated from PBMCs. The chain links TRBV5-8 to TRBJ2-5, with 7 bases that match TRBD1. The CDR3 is CASAQGGRLRETQYF. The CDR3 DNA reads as TGTGCCAGCGCACAAGGGGGCAGGTTGAGAGAGACCCAGTACTTC.